A single sample is the source of the 6 T cell receptor beta chains below, sequenced in a study of CD8 T cells in Susac syndrome. The RNA input was roughly 0.45 to 1 ug, and it was reverse transcribed with random hexamers. TCRdb passed the immunoSEQ multiplex PCR reads through MiXCR, listing each CDR3 protein once. In the table there are around 180,000 distinct CDR3 sequences, about 95% of which are singletons. Specimen: CD8+ T cells from PBMCs. All receptors come from a human donor with multiple sclerosis.

The chain is built from TRBV3-1 and TRBJ2-7; D unclear. Germline-derived CDR1 and CDR2 are LGHDT and YNNKEL (reference sequence). Trimming took 0 bases from V and 2 from J, leaving 8 bases between them. The CDR3 consists of 14 residues. The CDR3 DNA reads as TGTGCCAGCAGCCAAGATACCGGAACCTACGAGCAGTACTTC. Residues: CASSQDTGTYEQYF.

The genes are TRBV19 and TRBJ2-4; 7 bases line up with TRBD2. Trimming took 8 bases from V and 3 from J; bases not matched to a gene: 4. Germline V gives CDR1 LNHDA, CDR2 SQIVND (reference sequence). The CDR3 runs to 13 residues. The DNA of the CDR3 is TGTGCCAGTGCTAGCGGTCACAAAAACATTCAGTACTTC. Its translation is CASASGHKNIQYF.

The chain uses TRBV20-1 and TRBJ1-1, with 8 nucleotides matching TRBD1. The J segment lost 7 bases and the V segment lost 2 bases, leaving 12 bases of the junction unmatched. Germline assignment: CDR1 DFQATT and CDR2 SNEGSKA (reference sequence). The CDR3 runs 15 residues. CDR3 region: CSARPLGTGPSEAFF. CDR3 in DNA: TGCAGTGCTAGACCCTTGGGGACAGGACCCAGTGAAGCTTTCTTT.

The chain employs TRBV27 and TRBJ2-1; 10 nucleotides match TRBD2. CDR3 length: 16 amino acids. Looked up from germline, CDR1 is MNHEY and CDR2 is SMNVEV (reference sequence). J gave up 6 bases and V 1 base, and 6 bases lay outside the gene matches. CDR3: CASSLFTSGDSNEQFF. CDR3 in DNA: TGTGCCAGCAGTTTATTTACTAGCGGGGATAGCAATGAGCAGTTCTTC.

The genes are TRBV27 and TRBJ2-7; no reliable D call. CDR3 length: 15 amino acids. Germline V gene lookup returns CDR1 MNHEY and CDR2 SMNVEV (reference sequence). The V end lost 6 bases, the J end lost 0 bases, and 15 bases lay between the germline ends. This CDR3 is CASSPQASTSYEQYF. CDR3 sequence (DNA): TGTGCCAGCAGCCCGCAGGCGTCGACCTCCTACGAGCAGTACTTC.

V usage is TRBV29-1 and J usage is TRBJ1-2; weak D call: TRBD1 (5 bases). Germline values: CDR1 SQVTM, CDR2 ANQGSEA. V dropped 7 bases and J dropped 8 bases, with 20 bases sitting between them. The length of the CDR3 is 13 residues. DNA of the CDR3: TGCAGCGCCCTAGGCACTAGGGGAGGGGGCTACACCTTC. This gives the protein CSALGTRGGGYTF.